The 22 T cell receptor beta chains in this list originate from one sample, sequenced in a study of blood T cell repertoires in COVID-19 (dated by TCRdb to 2018 to 2020). Library preparation employed the immunoSEQ multiplex PCR assay. TCRdb retrieved this table from immuneACCESS and kept in-frame rearrangements only. Not all clones are present; in checked studies, unresolved V genes account for under half, and no reason is known for the remainder. The sample table contains 150,000 or so clones; only one count was recorded for about four fifths of them. The ten top clones hold around 5.4% of the sample. Sequenced input: PBMCs or T cells enriched from blood (not recorded which). The receptors here all came from a woman aged 45-59 years who had been exposed to COVID-19.

There are a few counts of this clone. V is TRBV5-1 and J is TRBJ2-1, with D perhaps matching TRBD1 (5 bases). Germline V gene lookup returns CDR1 SGHRS and CDR2 YFSETQ. V was shortened by 1 base and J by 2 bases, with 13 bases between the two germline ends. This CDR3 contains 16 residues. The CDR3 sequence is CASSLTGLGTYNEQFF. The CDR3 DNA follows: TGCGCCAGCAGCTTGACAGGCCTTGGGACCTACAATGAGCAGTTCTTC. Filled out from reference TRBV5-1 and TRBJ2-1, the complete variable domain reads KAGVTQTPRYLIKTRGQQVTLSCSPISGHRSVSWYQQTPGQGLQFLFEYFSETQRNKGNFPGRFSGRQFSNSRSEMNVSTLELGDSALYLCASSLTGLGTYNEQFFGPGTRLTVL.

This chain uses TRBV9 with TRBJ1-2, with a possible D match to TRBD1 (5 bases). CDR1 is SGDLS, CDR2 YYNGEE, per germline. The V end was cut by 8 bases, the J end by 8 bases, with 16 bases between. CDR3 size: 12 residues. Here the CDR3 reads CASGGESEGYTF. As DNA, the CDR3 is TGTGCCAGTGGGGGGGAATCGGAAGGCTACACCTTC.

The gene calls are TRBV4-1 and TRBJ1-2, with a weak D call TRBD1 (5 bases). This CDR3 comprises 13 residues. Germline lookup yields CDR1 MGHRA and CDR2 YSYEKL. Trimming removed 1 base at V and 10 bases at J, with 13 bases between. CDR3 sequence: CASSQALRDYYTF. CDR3 DNA sequence: TGCGCCAGCAGCCAAGCTCTCAGGGATTACTACACCTTC.

The genes are TRBV6-5 and TRBJ1-3, with D possibly being TRBD1 (5 bases). The CDR3 is made up of 15 amino acids. Per the germline V gene, CDR1 is MNHEY and CDR2 is SVGAGI. Trimming left V 0 bases short and J 4 bases short, with 10 bases between. In DNA form, the CDR3 reads TGTGCCAGCAGTTACTCGATTACAGGAGGAAACACCATATATTTT. This encodes CASSYSITGGNTIYF.

This clone was seen more than once but under ten times. The rearrangement links TRBV5-1 to TRBJ1-1; 8 bases agree with TRBD1. J gave up 10 bases and V 0 bases, and 8 bases lay outside the gene matches. This CDR3 is built from 14 residues. Germline V gene lookup returns CDR1 SGHRS and CDR2 YFSETQ. This CDR3 is CASSLEQGAEGAFF. CDR3 DNA sequence: TGCGCCAGCAGCTTGGAGCAGGGGGCAGAAGGAGCTTTCTTT.

The J gene is TRBJ2-6, the V gene TRBV30, with a tentative D call TRBD1 (6 bases). The V end lost 4 bases, the J end lost 6 bases, and 13 bases lay between the germline ends. The CDR3 is 14 residues long. Per the germline V gene, CDR1 is GTSNPN and CDR2 is SVGIG (reference sequence). The CDR3 loop reads CAWTQGTPANVLTF. The CDR3 DNA is TGTGCCTGGACTCAAGGGACACCGGCCAACGTCCTGACTTTC.

The chain recombines TRBV6-2 or TRBV6-3 with TRBJ1-5, with D unclear. Germline loops: CDR1 MNHEY, CDR2 SVGEGT. The length of the CDR3 is 15 residues. The germline V and J ends were trimmed by 4 bases and 4 bases, with 14 bases remaining between them. CDR3 in amino acids: CASSSGREGNQPQHF. CDR3 sequence (DNA): TGTGCCAGCAGTTCAGGTCGAGAAGGAAATCAGCCCCAGCATTTT.

The chain is built from TRBV20-1 and TRBJ2-3; 12 bases map to TRBD2. The germline V gene has CDR1 DFQATT and CDR2 SNEGSKA (reference sequence). V gave up 3 bases and J gave up 5 bases; unmatched junction bases: 9. CDR3 length: 16 amino acids. The CDR3 nucleotides are TGCAGTGCTAGTGCCTCTAGCGGGGGGGCCGAAGATACGCAGTATTTT. Its translation is CSASASSGGAEDTQYF.

The V gene is TRBV6-2 or TRBV6-3, the J gene TRBJ2-7; 10 bases align to TRBD2. The CDR3 extends over 15 amino acids. Germline values: CDR1 MNHEY, CDR2 SVGEGT. J was trimmed by 3 bases and V by 5 bases; bases with no gene match: 7. This chain's CDR3 is CASSRGLAAGYEQYF. CDR3 in DNA: TGTGCCAGCAGTCGCGGACTAGCGGCCGGCTACGAGCAGTACTTC.

The V and J genes are TRBV15 and TRBJ1-3, with 8 positions matching TRBD1. The CDR3 is made up of 17 amino acids. The germline V gene encodes CDR1 LNHNV and CDR2 YYDKDF (reference sequence). V was clipped by 6 bases and J by 1 base; unmatched bases: 11. For the CDR3, the DNA is TGTGCCACCAGAGAACGGGGAGGACAGGGTTCTGGAAACACCATATATTTT. Translating it yields CATRERGGQGSGNTIYF.

The chain has TRBV6-5 and TRBJ1-5, with 9 bases lining up with TRBD1. Germline values: CDR1 MNHEY, CDR2 SVGAGI. After removal of 4 bases from V and 4 bases from J, the junction contained 5 bases not matched to a gene. The CDR3 is made up of 15 amino acids. CDR3 region: CASSWGGTGNQPQHF. The CDR3 DNA sequence: TGTGCCAGCAGTTGGGGGGGGACAGGGAATCAGCCCCAGCATTTT.

A remark on this clone: Relative to the germline gene, one junction end is altered; a read error may explain this. The J gene is TRBJ2-5, the V gene TRBV24-1, with 11 positions matching TRBD1. The CDR3 is 20 amino acids. The germline CDR1 and CDR2 sequences are KGHDR and SFDVKD. For the CDR3, the DNA is TGTGCCACCAGTGATTCAACCCGGGACAGGGGGGATCGAGACCAAGACACCCAGTACTTC. It specifies CATSDSTRDRGDRDQDTQYF.

This clone was recorded only once. J is TRBJ2-1 and V is TRBV12-5; D might be TRBD2 (6 bases). Germline CDR1 is LGHNT and CDR2 is FRNRAP. The CDR3 is 14 residues long. Trimming shortened V by 3 bases and J by 7 bases, and 13 bases separated the two germline ends. The CDR3 protein is CASGFWASDNEQFF. In DNA, the CDR3 is TGTGCTAGTGGTTTCTGGGCTAGCGATAATGAGCAGTTCTTC.

The rearrangement joins TRBV27 to TRBJ1-4; 7 positions agree with TRBD1. The trim removed 4 bases at V and 6 bases at J, leaving 11 bases unmatched. The CDR3 totals 16 residues. Germline V CDR1 and CDR2: MNHEY, SMNVEV (reference sequence). DNA for the CDR3: TGTGCCAGCAGTTATCGACAGGGTGGACTTGATGAAAAACTGTTTTTT. This translates into CASSYRQGGLDEKLFF. The variable domain in full, completed from reference TRBV27 and TRBJ1-4, reads EAQVTQNPRYLITVTGKKLTVTCSQNMNHEYMSWYRQDPGLGLRQIYYSMNVEVTDKGDVPEGYKVSRKEKRNFPLILESPSPNQTSLYFCASSYRQGGLDEKLFFGSGTQLSVL.

Worth noting for this clone: Because the CDR3's place on the DNA is in doubt, the DNA is left out and the CDR3 is given as listed by TCRdb. V is TRBV19 and J is TRBJ1-5; TRBD1 reflects the table's D call only, with no check against the DNA. The CDR3 numbers 14 amino acids, ends counted. Germline CDR1 LNHDA, CDR2 SQIVND (reference sequence). CDR3: CASTSGTGYQPQHF.

The chain uses TRBV7-2 and TRBJ2-7, with TRBD1 matching over 9 bases. V dropped 5 bases and J dropped 6; count of bases not matched to a gene: 8. Germline values: CDR1 SGHTA, CDR2 FQGNSA. CDR3 length equals 14 residues. The CDR3 bases are TGTGCCAGCAGCCTCCGGGACAGGGATCGCGAGCAGTACTTC. It is translated as CASSLRDRDREQYF.

The chain carries TRBV4-1 and TRBJ1-1; TRBD1 is a possible D gene (6 bases). V lost 3 bases and J 2 bases, leaving 10 bases between the germline ends. Germline CDR1 reads MGHRA; CDR2 reads YSYEKL. The CDR3 is made up of 14 amino acids. This chain's CDR3 is CASSHGQPNTEAFF. The CDR3 DNA reads as TGCGCCAGCAGCCACGGACAGCCAAACACTGAAGCTTTCTTT.

This chain connects TRBV3-1 (or the pseudogene TRBV3-2) to TRBJ2-2; 9 nucleotides agree with TRBD2. This CDR3 comprises 17 residues. With 1 base clipped from V and 6 bases from J, the junction kept 9 bases outside the gene matches. The germline CDR1 and CDR2 sequences are LGHDT and YNNKEL (reference sequence). CDR3 loop: CASSQGVGAGGAGELFF. The CDR3, as DNA: TGTGCCAGCAGCCAAGGGGTAGGAGCGGGAGGAGCCGGGGAGCTGTTTTTT.

The chain uses TRBV4-1 and TRBJ2-5, with D tentatively TRBD2 (5 bases). Trimming cost V 5 bases and J 5 bases, with 15 bases left between them. In germline, CDR1 is MGHRA, CDR2 YSYEKL. This CDR3 spans 14 amino acids. CDR3 in amino acids: CASSSREPRETQYF. The CDR3 DNA is TGCGCCAGCAGCTCCCGGGAACCGAGGGAGACCCAGTACTTC.

CDR3 protein: CASSRGLAGYEQYF. The CDR3 DNA reads TGTGCCAGCTCACGGGGACTAGCGGGCTACGAGCAGTACTTC. This chain uses TRBV18 with TRBJ2-7; the match to TRBD2 covers 12 bases. Germline V gene sequence: CDR1 KGHSH, CDR2 LQKENI. CDR3 length equals 14 residues. V lost 4 bases, J lost 3 bases, and 1 base stayed unmatched.

The chain recombines TRBV6-5 with TRBJ2-2; weak D call: TRBD1 (6 bases). The V end was cut by 6 bases, the J end by 0 bases, with 11 bases between. The germline gives CDR1 MNHEY, CDR2 SVGAGI. CDR3 length: 15 residues. CDR3 residues: CASRPRTANTGELFF. CDR3 nucleotide sequence: TGTGCCAGCAGACCCAGGACAGCGAACACCGGGGAGCTGTTTTTT.

The gene calls are TRBV5-3 and TRBJ2-7; 10 bases are shared with TRBD1. TRBV5-3 is recorded as an ORF, its role being uncertain. V trimming: 1 base; J trimming: 5 bases; junction bases outside the gene matches: 9. This CDR3 has 16 amino acids. This CDR3 reads CARSLSGTGATDEQYF. Here the CDR3 DNA reads TGTGCCAGAAGCTTGAGTGGGACAGGGGCCACGGACGAGCAGTACTTC.